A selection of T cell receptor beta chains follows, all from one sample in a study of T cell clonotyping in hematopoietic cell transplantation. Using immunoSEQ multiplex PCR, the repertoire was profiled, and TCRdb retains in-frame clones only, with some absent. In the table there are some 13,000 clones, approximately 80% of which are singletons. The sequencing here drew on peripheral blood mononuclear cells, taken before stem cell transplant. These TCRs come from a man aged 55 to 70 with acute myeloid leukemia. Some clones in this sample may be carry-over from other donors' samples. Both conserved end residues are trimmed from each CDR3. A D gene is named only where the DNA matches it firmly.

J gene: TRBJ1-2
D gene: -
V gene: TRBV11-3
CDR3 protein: ASSLDITASGYT

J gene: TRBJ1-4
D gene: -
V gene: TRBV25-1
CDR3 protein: ASSEGGGRGEKLF

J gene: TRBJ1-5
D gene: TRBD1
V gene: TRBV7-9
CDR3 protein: ASSRDSNNQPQH

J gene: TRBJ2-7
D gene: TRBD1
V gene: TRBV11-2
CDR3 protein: ASSFGTDYEQY

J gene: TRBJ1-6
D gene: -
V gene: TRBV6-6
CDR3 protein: ASSSPENSPLH

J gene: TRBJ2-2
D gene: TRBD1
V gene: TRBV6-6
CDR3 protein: ASSLGDRVTGELF

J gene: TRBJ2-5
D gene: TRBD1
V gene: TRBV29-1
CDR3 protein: SVATGGFETQY

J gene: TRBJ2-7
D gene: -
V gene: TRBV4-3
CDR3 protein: ASSQDLRTDSYEQY

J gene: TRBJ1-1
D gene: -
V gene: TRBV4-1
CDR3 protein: ASSQLLGSPNTEAF

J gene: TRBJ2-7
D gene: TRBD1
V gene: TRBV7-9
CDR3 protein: ASTVGQGPHEQY

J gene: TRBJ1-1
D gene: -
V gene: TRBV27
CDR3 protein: ASSLQGMNTEAF

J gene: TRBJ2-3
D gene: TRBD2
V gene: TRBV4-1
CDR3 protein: ASSPGLAGENTQY

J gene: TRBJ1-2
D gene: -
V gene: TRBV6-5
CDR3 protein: ASSRWTAPNYGYT

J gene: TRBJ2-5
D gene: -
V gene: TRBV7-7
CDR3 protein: ASSLDQGGSETQY

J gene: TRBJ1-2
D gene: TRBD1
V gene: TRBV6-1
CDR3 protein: ASSGTGGFYYGYT

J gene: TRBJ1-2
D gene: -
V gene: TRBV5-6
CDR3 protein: ASSGLGPAVYGYT

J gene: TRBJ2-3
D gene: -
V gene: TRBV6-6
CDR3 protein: ASSHRQLDTQY

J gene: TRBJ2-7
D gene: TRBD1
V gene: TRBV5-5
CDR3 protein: ASSFEQGANYEQY

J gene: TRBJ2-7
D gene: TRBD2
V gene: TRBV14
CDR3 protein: ASSQGEVWGGSGSSYEQY

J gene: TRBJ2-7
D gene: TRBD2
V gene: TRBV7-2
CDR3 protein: ASSPRRRLAGGRHEQY

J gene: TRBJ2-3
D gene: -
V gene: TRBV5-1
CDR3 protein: ASSLGGQTRRDTQY

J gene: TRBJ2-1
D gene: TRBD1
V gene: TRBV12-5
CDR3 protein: ASGFLRTGADEQF

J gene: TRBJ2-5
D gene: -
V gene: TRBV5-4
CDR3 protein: ASSPDSRQETQY

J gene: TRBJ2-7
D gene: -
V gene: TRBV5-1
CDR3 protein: ASSSGQTAYEQY

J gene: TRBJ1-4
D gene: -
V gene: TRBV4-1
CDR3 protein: ASSQDGGDEKLF

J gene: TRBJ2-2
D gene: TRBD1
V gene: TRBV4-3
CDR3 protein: ASSQDLRTGIANTGELF

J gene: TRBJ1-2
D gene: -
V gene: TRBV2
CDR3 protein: ASSESGSGWDYGYT

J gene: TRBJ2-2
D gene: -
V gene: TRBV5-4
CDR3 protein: ASSDAPNTGELF

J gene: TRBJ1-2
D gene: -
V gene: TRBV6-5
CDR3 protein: ASRGEGRKGYT

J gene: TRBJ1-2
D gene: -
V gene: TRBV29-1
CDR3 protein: SVQQGVEGYT

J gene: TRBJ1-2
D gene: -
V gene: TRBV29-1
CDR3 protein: SVSTGTPVGSYGYT

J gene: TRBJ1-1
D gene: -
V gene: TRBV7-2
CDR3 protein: ASSLVGRPTEAF

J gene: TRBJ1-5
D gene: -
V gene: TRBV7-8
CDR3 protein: ASSLWAGGGVQPQH

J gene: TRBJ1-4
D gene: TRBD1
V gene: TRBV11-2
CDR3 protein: ASSLAGTGEEKLF

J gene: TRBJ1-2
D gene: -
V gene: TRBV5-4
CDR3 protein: ASSLDRGYT

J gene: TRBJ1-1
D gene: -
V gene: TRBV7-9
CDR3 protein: ASSLPVTEAF

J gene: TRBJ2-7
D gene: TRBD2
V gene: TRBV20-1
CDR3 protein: SARGVHEQY

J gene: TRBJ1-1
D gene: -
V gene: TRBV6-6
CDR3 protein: ASGPRNTEAF

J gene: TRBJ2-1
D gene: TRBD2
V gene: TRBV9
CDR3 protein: ASSPRGGTSINEQF

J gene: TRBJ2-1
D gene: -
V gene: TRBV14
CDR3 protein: ASSQRWSGGDEQF

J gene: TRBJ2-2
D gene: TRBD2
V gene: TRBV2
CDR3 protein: ASSEGLAGATGELF

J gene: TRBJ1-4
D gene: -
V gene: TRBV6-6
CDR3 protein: ASRGNEKLF

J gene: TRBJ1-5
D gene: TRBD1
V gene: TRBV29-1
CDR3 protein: SYVDTGGNQPQH

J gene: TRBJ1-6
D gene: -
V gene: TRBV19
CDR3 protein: ASSIGTDVHNSPLH

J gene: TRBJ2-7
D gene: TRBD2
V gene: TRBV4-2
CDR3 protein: ASSQEGTSDYEQY

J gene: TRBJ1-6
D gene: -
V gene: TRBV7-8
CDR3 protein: ASSLGVSARALH

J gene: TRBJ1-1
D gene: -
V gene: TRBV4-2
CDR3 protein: ASSQGTEVFTEAF

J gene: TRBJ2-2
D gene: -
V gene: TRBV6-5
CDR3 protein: ASSYSRTGELF

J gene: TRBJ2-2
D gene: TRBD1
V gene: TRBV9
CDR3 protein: ASSATGGAGTGELF

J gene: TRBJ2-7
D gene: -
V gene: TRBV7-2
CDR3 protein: ASSPGRIYEQY

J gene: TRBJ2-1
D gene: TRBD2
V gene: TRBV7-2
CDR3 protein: ASSLVRAGGRGVNEQF

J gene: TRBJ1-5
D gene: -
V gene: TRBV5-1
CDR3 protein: ASSLAGDDQPQH

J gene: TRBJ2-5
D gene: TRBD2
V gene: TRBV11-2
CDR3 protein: ASSSTSSGREQETQY

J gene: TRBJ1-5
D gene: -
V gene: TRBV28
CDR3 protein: ASRGSNQPQH

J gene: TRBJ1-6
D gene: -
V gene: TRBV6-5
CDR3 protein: ASRKQGRDSPLH